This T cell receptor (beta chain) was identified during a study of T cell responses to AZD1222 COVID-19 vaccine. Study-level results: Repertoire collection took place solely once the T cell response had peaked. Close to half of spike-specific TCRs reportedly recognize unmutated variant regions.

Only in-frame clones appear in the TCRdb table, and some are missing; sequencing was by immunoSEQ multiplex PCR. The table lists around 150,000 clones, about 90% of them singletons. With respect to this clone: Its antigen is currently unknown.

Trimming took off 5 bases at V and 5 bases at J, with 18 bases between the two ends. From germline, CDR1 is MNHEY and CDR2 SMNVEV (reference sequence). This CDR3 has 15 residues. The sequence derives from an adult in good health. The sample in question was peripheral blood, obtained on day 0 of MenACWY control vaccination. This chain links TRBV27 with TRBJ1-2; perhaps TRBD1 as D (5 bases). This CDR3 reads CASSATQQTEYGYTF. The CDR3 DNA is TGTGCCAGCAGTGCCACCCAACAGACAGAATATGGCTACACCTTC.